The 6 T cell receptor beta chains given below trace back to one sample, sequenced in a study of cytomegalovirus exposure and HLA in healthy donors. In the PCR, 60 Vbeta and 13 Jbeta primers were used. The method was immunoSEQ multiplex PCR; TCRdb's version includes in-frame clones alone and lacks a portion of them. The repertoire includes over 200,000 clones, approximately 81% of them detected once, and over 1% sits in the top ten. The sequencing sample was made of PBMCs. Receptor source: a human donor in good health.

CDR3 region: CASSLPGTDTQYF. The CDR3 DNA is TGTGCCAGCAGTTTGCCCGGTACAGATACGCAGTATTTT. The chain is built from TRBV27 and TRBJ2-3; no definite D call. Per the germline V gene, CDR1 is MNHEY and CDR2 is SMNVEV (reference sequence). V lost 3 bases to trimming and J lost 3 bases, with 7 bases between them. The CDR3 is 13 amino acids.

The chain has TRBV19 and TRBJ2-6, with 11 bases that match TRBD1. The junction had 2 bases not matched to a gene; V was cut back by 5 bases and J by 2 bases. Germline CDR1 LNHDA, CDR2 SQIVND (reference sequence). The CDR3 runs to 16 residues. This CDR3 reads CASSQGQGAGANVLTF. CDR3 sequence (DNA): TGTGCCAGTAGTCAGGGACAGGGGGCTGGGGCCAACGTCCTGACTTTC.

The chain carries TRBV11-2 and TRBJ2-3, with D hard to call. V lost 5 bases and J lost 4, with 10 bases in between. CDR1 and CDR2 (germline): SGHAT, FQNNGV. This CDR3 has 13 amino acids. CDR3 region: CASSTISADTQYF. CDR3 nucleotides: TGTGCCAGCAGCACAATATCCGCAGATACGCAGTATTTT.

This clone was seen a handful of times. The CDR3 here is CSVEAWTRHYGYTF. In nucleotides, the CDR3 is TGCAGCGTTGAAGCGTGGACACGACACTATGGCTACACCTTC. This chain links TRBV29-1 with TRBJ1-2, with D maybe TRBD1 (5 bases). V dropped 1 base and J dropped 3 bases, with 12 bases sitting between them. The CDR3 totals 14 residues. Germline lookup yields CDR1 SQVTM and CDR2 ANQGSEA.

The chain has TRBV19 and TRBJ2-1; perhaps TRBD1 as D (7 bases). From germline, CDR1 is LNHDA and CDR2 SQIVND (reference sequence). This CDR3 spans 15 amino acids. Between the trimmed V and J ends, which lost 9 bases and 2 bases, there was a span of 17 bases. CDR3 DNA: TGTGCCAGCAGAACTCAGGGGGGTCCCTACAATGAGCAGTTCTTC. Its translation is CASRTQGGPYNEQFF.

This chain uses TRBV28 with TRBJ1-6, with 9 bases matching TRBD1. After removal of 6 bases from V and 9 bases from J, the junction contained 9 bases not matched to a gene. The germline gives CDR1 MDHEN, CDR2 SYDVKM. This CDR3 has 15 amino acids. CDR3 nucleotide sequence: TGTGCCAGCAGCCTCCGGGACAGGGTGTTTTCACCCCTCCACTTT. This codes for CASSLRDRVFSPLHF.